One TCR beta chain is described in this entry. Its antigen is not identified. Profiled with immunoSEQ multiplex PCR; TCRdb holds only in-frame clones, not every one. Of approximately 88,000 clones listed, around 96% were seen once; the top ten hold 1.3%. These data originate in a study of cytomegalovirus exposure and HLA in healthy donors. Study-wide findings and caveats: The finding came from a later analysis; first-cohort TCR clusters tended to co-occur in the 90 to 150 validation repertoires. In vitro experiments confirmed that a few CMV-associated chains were specific for CMV antigens. Per published reports, the classifier diagnosed cytomegalovirus status with high specificity and sensitivity. Some public TCRs appeared in many individuals, while most sequences were rare.

The sequence derives from a young woman in good health and CMV-seronegative. The sample taken for sequencing was PBMCs.

CDR3: CASSYESARSYEQYF. The CDR3 DNA sequence: TGTGCCAGCAGTTACGAGAGTGCTAGATCCTACGAGCAGTACTTC. The genes are TRBV6-5 and TRBJ2-7; D not resolved. The CDR3 has 15 amino acids. Germline values: CDR1 MNHEY, CDR2 SVGAGI. The V end lost 2 bases, the J end lost 1 base, and 12 bases lay between the germline ends.